The following is a T cell receptor beta chain sequence with its context. What antigen it recognizes has not been identified. Base quality data are lacking; no much larger clone is found one base away. This sample was included in a study of T cell responses to AZD1222 COVID-19 vaccine (dated by TCRdb to the early 2020s). Describing the broader study: TCR sequencing covered over 230 trial participants: roughly 200 given two doses of AZD1222 and around 26 given two doses of MenACWY control vaccine. Enrollment into the trials was organized by age into subgroups of 18-55, 56-69 and 70-plus years, and those subgroups contained approximately 160, 26 and 62 TCR-sequenced participants, respectively. General study outcomes and caveats: Nearly half of unique spike-specific TCRs reportedly recognized epitopes outside regions mutated in the B.1.351 and B.1.1.7 variants. Because no day 14 peak-response samples were available, repertoires were characterized only after the peak T cell response. In the small 56-69-year group, the increase in depth fell short of significance, most likely because of low power. After two AZD1222 doses, spike-specific TCR breadth and depth were significantly higher than at day 0 and than in MenACWY recipients. Participants were mostly white British, with more females than males. The authors suggested clonal diversity may have been underestimated. Conclusions about previously exposed vaccinees are limited, since just a handful of AZD1222 recipients were seropositive for SARS-CoV-2 at baseline. CD4 TCRs associated with the vaccine covered the entire spike protein, and the dominant responses were in regions 160-218 and 743-854.

Read against the paper, the sample's time point label means: about 28 days (+/-7) after the second vaccine dose. Because spike-specific TCR depth and breadth did not differ between the two schedules, AZD1222 recipients who got a second dose at roughly 4 weeks were pooled with those who got a second dose at roughly 12 weeks. Vaccinee samples came from UK trials COV001 and COV002, including a single-blind randomized controlled phase 2/3 trial of AZD1222 (ChAdOx1 nCoV-19) in healthy adults. For TCRbeta chain sequencing, PBMC samples from trial participants were taken at day 0 and at day 28 after the second dose. The CDR3 regions of human TCRbeta chains were analyzed by immunosequencing. Processing in the source paper ran as follows. Repertoire TCRs were matched against a reference library of SARS-CoV-2-specific TCRs generated with the MIRA antigen-specificity platform. Breadth was defined as the fraction of unique TCRs that were SARS-CoV-2-associated. Depth was defined as the fraction of total T cells that were SARS-CoV-2-associated. Using the MIRA data, each spike-specific TCR was assigned both to the spike region to which the TCR was reactive and to a CD4 or CD8 class. Log10-transformed breadth and depth values were compared by one-way ANOVA with Sidak's multiple comparisons tests. The clones in this table, taken by TCRdb from immuneACCESS, are in-frame only. Not every clone is retained; where verified, under half of the shortfall comes from an unresolved V gene, and the cause of the rest is unknown. V, J and clone size derive from that table, while D and trimming were established from the DNA sequence. The sample profile shows tens of thousands of clones; about nine tenths of them were found once. 5.4% of the sample is held by the ten biggest clonotypes.

The CDR3 runs 16 residues from the cysteine to the phenylalanine. The retained sequence is limited to the CDR3, 48 bases, with the frame set at the first base. The rearranged segments are TRBV21-1 and TRBJ2-1; the DNA was not used to check the table's D call, TRBD2. TRBV21-1 is marked as a pseudogene. This material consisted of peripheral blood, taken 28 days after the second AZD1222 dose. The TCR sequence derives from an adult who received the AZD1222 COVID-19 vaccine. The DNA reads TGTGCCAGCAGCTCAAGCGAGGGAAGCTCCTACAATGAGCAGTTCTTC. This gives the protein CASSSSEGSSYNEQFF.